The 21 T cell receptor beta chains below come from one sample, sequenced in a study of blood T cell repertoires in COVID-19. The table came from immunoSEQ multiplex PCR; TCRdb's copy has only in-frame clones and leaves some out. The data contain roughly 100,000 clones, 80% to 90% of them singletons. Sequences were obtained from peripheral blood. These receptors all stem from a human donor in a cohort sampled during active COVID-19.

The V and J genes are TRBV2 and TRBJ2-1, with D perhaps TRBD2 (6 bases). The CDR3 covers 15 residues. The V end lost 1 base, the J end lost 10 bases, and 17 bases lay between the germline ends. Per the germline V gene, CDR1 is SNHLY and CDR2 is FYNNEI. The CDR3 reads CASSEVGLPMEEQFF. The CDR3 DNA reads as TGTGCCAGCAGTGAAGTAGGACTACCCATGGAAGAGCAGTTCTTC. The full variable domain, completed using reference TRBV2 and TRBJ2-1, is EPEVTQTPSHQVTQMGQEVILRCVPISNHLYFYWYRQILGQKVEFLVSFYNNEISEKSEIFDDQFSVERPDGSNFTLKIRSTKLEDSAMYFCASSEVGLPMEEQFFGPGTRLTVL.

The chain uses TRBV11-2 and TRBJ1-2; D ambiguous. From germline, CDR1 is SGHAT and CDR2 FQNNGV. V was shortened by 3 bases and J by 1 base, with 12 bases between the two germline ends. This CDR3 is 15 amino acids long. The CDR3 region is CASSFSRGSNYGYTF. CDR3 bases: TGTGCCAGCAGCTTCTCTCGGGGTAGTAACTATGGCTACACCTTC.

The chain uses TRBV24-1 and TRBJ2-5, with TRBD2 as a possible D gene (6 bases). Per germline, CDR1 KGHDR and CDR2 SFDVKD. CDR3 length equals 13 residues. V lost 9 bases and J 5 bases, leaving 15 bases between the germline ends. The CDR3 nucleotides read TGTGCCACCGGCCCACTAGCTGTCGAGACCCAGTACTTC. Its translation: CATGPLAVETQYF.

The rearrangement links TRBV27 to TRBJ2-2, with a tentative D call TRBD1 (6 bases). V was pared by 5 bases and J by 3 bases, with 13 bases between. This CDR3 is 15 amino acids long. CDR1 is MNHEY, CDR2 SMNVEV, per germline (reference sequence). The CDR3 is CASSPHRAYTGELFF. Here the CDR3 DNA reads TGTGCCAGCAGTCCCCACAGGGCCTACACCGGGGAGCTGTTTTTT.

The chain uses TRBV6-2 or TRBV6-3 and TRBJ1-1, with D perhaps matching TRBD1 (5 bases). Germline lookup yields CDR1 MNHEY and CDR2 SVGEGT. Trimming took off 4 bases at V and 0 bases at J, with 24 bases between the two ends. The CDR3 totals 19 residues. In DNA form, the CDR3 reads TGTGCCAGCAGTTCCCCAATCCCGCAGGGCTCCACCATGAACACTGAAGCTTTCTTT. Its translation is CASSSPIPQGSTMNTEAFF.

This clone was detected only once. V is TRBV5-5 and J is TRBJ1-1, with 9 bases matching TRBD1. Germline CDR1 SGHKS, CDR2 YYEKEE (reference sequence). Unmatched junction bases numbered 4, after V lost 0 bases and J lost 4 bases. This CDR3 has 15 residues. CDR3 nucleotides: TGTGCCAGCAGCTTGGGGACAGGGGCGCGCACTGAAGCTTTCTTT. Amino acid sequence: CASSLGTGARTEAFF.

The chain uses TRBV10-1 and TRBJ2-2, with 7 bases that match TRBD2. J gave up 5 bases and V 4 bases, and 1 base lay outside the gene matches. Germline-derived CDR1 and CDR2 are WNHNN and SYGVQD (reference sequence). There are 13 residues in the CDR3. The CDR3 is CASSGGGTGELFF. DNA for the CDR3: TGCGCCAGCAGTGGGGGGGGAACCGGGGAGCTGTTTTTT.

V usage is TRBV29-1 and J usage is TRBJ1-4, with 7 bases identical to TRBD1. This CDR3 has 12 residues. CDR1 SQVTM and CDR2 ANQGSEA come from the germline V gene. The V and J ends lost 4 bases and 8 bases, in that order; junction bases with no gene match: 4. The CDR3 sequence: CSVGDSGEKLFF. DNA of the CDR3: TGCAGCGTTGGGGACAGTGGGGAAAAACTGTTTTTT. Complete variable domain (other parts from reference TRBV29-1 and TRBJ1-4): SAVISQKPSRDICQRGTSLTIQCQVDSQVTMMFWYRQQPGQSLTLIATANQGSEATYESGFVIDKFPISRPNLTFSTLTVSNMSPEDSSIYLCSVGDSGEKLFFGSGTQLSVL.

About this clone itself: One end of the junction is discordant with germline, which a read error may explain. This sequence joins TRBV6-1 and TRBJ2-5; 8 bases are shared with TRBD1. Germline V gene data show CDR1 as MNHNS and CDR2 as SASEGT. The CDR3 has 14 residues. The CDR3 sequence: CASSQARGPETQYF. DNA of the CDR3: TGTGCCAGCAGTCAAGCCAGGGGGCCGGAGACCCAGTACTTC.

This chain links TRBV7-9 with TRBJ2-5; D is possibly TRBD2 (7 bases). The CDR3 is 15 amino acids. Germline values: CDR1 SEHNR, CDR2 FQNEAQ (reference sequence). V dropped 3 bases and J dropped 5 bases, with 16 bases sitting between them. The CDR3 sequence is CASSFAGVQGETQYF. CDR3 bases: TGTGCCAGCAGCTTCGCGGGGGTCCAGGGGGAGACCCAGTACTTC.

This rearrangement joins TRBV9 to TRBJ2-2, with 7 bases fitting TRBD1. The CDR3 is 14 residues long. Looked up from germline, CDR1 is SGDLS and CDR2 is YYNGEE. After removal of 0 bases from V and 6 bases from J, the junction contained 2 bases not matched to a gene. The CDR3 coding sequence is TGTGCCAGCAGCGTAGCCCAGGGGGCCGGGGAGCTGTTTTTT. Protein sequence: CASSVAQGAGELFF.

This clone was detected once. This chain links TRBV11-3 with TRBJ2-2; the match to TRBD2 covers 13 bases. J lost 5 bases, V lost 5 bases, and 5 bases had no gene match. Germline loops: CDR1 SGHNT, CDR2 YENEEA. The CDR3 extends over 16 amino acids. The CDR3 nucleotides read TGTGCCAGCAGCCAAACTAGCGGGGGGGCTACCGGGGAGCTGTTTTTT. Its translation: CASSQTSGGATGELFF.

V gene TRBV6-5 combines with J gene TRBJ2-7, with 10 positions matching TRBD1. The CDR3 has 15 amino acids. Germline values: CDR1 MNHEY, CDR2 SVGAGI. V lost 6 bases, J lost 4 bases, and 9 bases stayed unmatched. This CDR3 is CASSAGGQGRYEQYF. CDR3 bases: TGTGCCAGCAGCGCAGGGGGACAGGGGAGGTACGAGCAGTACTTC.

The chain joins TRBV10-1 to TRBJ1-1; 7 positions agree with TRBD1. The CDR3 runs to 14 residues. The J segment lost 2 bases and the V segment lost 6 bases, leaving 6 bases of the junction unmatched. Germline CDR1 and CDR2: WNHNN and SYGVQD (reference sequence). The CDR3: CASRGTDLNTEAFF. The CDR3 nucleotides are TGCGCCAGCAGAGGGACAGACTTAAACACTGAAGCTTTCTTT.

DNA of the CDR3: TGTGCCAGCAGCCCACGGGCCGGGACTAGCGGGGATAATGAGCAGTTCTTC. This translates into CASSPRAGTSGDNEQFF. This chain links TRBV7-2 with TRBJ2-1; 13 bases are shared with TRBD2. This CDR3 has 17 residues. Germline values: CDR1 SGHTA, CDR2 FQGNSA. The junction had 11 bases not matched to a gene; V was cut back by 5 bases and J by 7 bases.

This chain uses TRBV15 with TRBJ1-5; maybe TRBD1 (5 bases). Germline CDR1 LNHNV, CDR2 YYDKDF (reference sequence). This CDR3 is built from 15 residues. V was pared by 5 bases and J by 2 bases, with 13 bases between. This CDR3 reads CATSALRVGNQPQHF. For the CDR3, the DNA is TGTGCCACCAGCGCTCTCAGGGTCGGCAATCAGCCCCAGCATTTT.

This rearrangement joins TRBV10-3 to TRBJ2-2; the D gene is possibly TRBD1 (6 bases). The CDR3 spans 15 residues. The ends were cut back, 8 bases at V and 1 base at J, with 14 bases in the middle. CDR1 ENHRY and CDR2 SYGVKD come from the germline V gene. The CDR3 DNA sequence: TGTGCCATCGCAGAGGGACAATTGAACACCGGGGAGCTGTTTTTT. This sequence encodes CAIAEGQLNTGELFF.

The rearrangement uses TRBV5-1 and TRBJ2-3; D is unresolved. V was shortened by 4 bases and J by 6 bases, with 12 bases between the two germline ends. The CDR3 extends over 13 amino acids. Germline loops: CDR1 SGHRS, CDR2 YFSETQ. In DNA form, the CDR3 reads TGCGCCAGCAGCCCACGGTCCATGGATACGCAGTATTTT. Its translation: CASSPRSMDTQYF.

The CDR3 region is CATQQGGFRNEQFF. The CDR3 DNA reads TGTGCCACTCAACAGGGAGGGTTTAGGAATGAGCAGTTCTTC. This chain uses TRBV15 with TRBJ2-1; D may be TRBD2 (7 bases). The CDR3 consists of 14 residues. Trimming took 9 bases from V and 7 from J, leaving 19 bases between them. Germline lookup yields CDR1 LNHNV and CDR2 YYDKDF (reference sequence).

The rearrangement links TRBV7-9 to TRBJ1-1; D gene uncertain. V was trimmed by 5 bases and J by 5 bases, leaving 18 bases between them. Germline V gene sequence: CDR1 SEHNR, CDR2 FQNEAQ (reference sequence). This CDR3 contains 15 residues. CDR3 coding DNA: TGTGCCAGCAGCCCGGCGGAGGGTGTGGGTACTGAAGCTTTCTTT. Amino acids: CASSPAEGVGTEAFF.

The chain has TRBV4-1 and TRBJ1-2; no clear D gene. Germline values: CDR1 MGHRA, CDR2 YSYEKL. V was trimmed by 4 bases and J by 3 bases, leaving 15 bases between them. This CDR3 has 15 amino acids. The CDR3 sequence: CASSLLPHGDYGYTF. The CDR3 DNA follows: TGCGCCAGCAGCCTCCTCCCCCACGGAGACTATGGCTACACCTTC.